The present T cell receptor (beta chain) was sequenced within a study of T cells after yellow fever vaccination. In the study overall: EM, EMRA, CM and Tscm memory subsets were separated by sorting (using CD3, CD45RA, CCR7 and CD95). Preparation used SMART-Seq v4 Ultra Low Input for the low-cell-number fractions.

Overall study findings and caveats: One caveat is that FACS-sorted repertoires could contain abundant clonotypes contaminating from the bulk population.

Germline CDR1 is DFQATT and CDR2 is SNEGSKA (reference sequence). The V end was cut by 0 bases, the J end by 4 bases, with 15 bases between. CDR3 size: 15 residues. This clonotype was counted many times. A single record per CDR3 protein comes from TCRdb applying MiXCR to the 5' RACE reads. The sample carries around 50,000 distinct CDR3 sequences, 5.5% to 7.5% recorded once. The gene calls are TRBV20-1 and TRBJ1-1; maybe TRBD1 (5 bases). The source is a man aged 25-45 years who received the YFV17D yellow fever vaccine. The sample consisted of PBMCs, either bulk or a sorted T-cell subset (CD4+, CD8+, memory, or dextramer-sorted; not recorded which), taken 45 days after the yellow fever booster vaccination. The CDR3 nucleotides are TGCAGTGCTAGAGATCTCCTTCGGGGGGGCACTGAAGCTTTCTTT. Residues: CSARDLLRGGTEAFF.